These 2 T cell receptor beta chains were sequenced from one sample in a study of radiation and T cells in renal cell carcinoma. Method: immunoSEQ multiplex PCR; TCRdb's copy keeps in-frame clones and lacks some. Of more than 120,000 clones listed, about 88% are singletons. Noted time point: blood 4 weeks post-SBRT, at nephrectomy. Treatment noted: 15 Gy SBRT to primary tumor, nephrectomy 4 weeks later. Sample: blood, taken from a patient whose treatment included radiotherapy and nephrectomy. Receptors were obtained from a woman between 50 and 59 years old with renal cell carcinoma.

The chain is built from TRBV28 and TRBJ1-2; D call uncertain. The CDR3 is 13 residues long. Trimming shortened V by 7 bases and J by 5 bases, and 14 bases separated the two germline ends. Germline V CDR1 and CDR2: MDHEN, SYDVKM. CDR3 region: CASTLSTDYGYTF. In DNA, the CDR3 is TGTGCCAGCACCCTTTCTACAGATTATGGCTACACCTTC.

J is TRBJ2-7 and V is TRBV11-3; TRBD1 agrees at 7 bases. V trimming: 3 bases; J trimming: 5 bases; junction bases outside the gene matches: 4. The germline V gene has CDR1 SGHNT and CDR2 YENEEA. This CDR3 has 13 residues. The CDR3 nucleotides are TGTGCCAGCAGCTTTGGTACAGGGGACGAGCAGTACTTC. It encodes CASSFGTGDEQYF.